A single sample gave rise to the 5 T cell receptor beta chains below, sequenced in a study of tumor-infiltrating lymphocytes in primary liver carcinoma. From approximately 550 ng of total RNA, TCR beta-specific cDNA was reverse-transcribed using a constant-region primer. For TCR beta, libraries were produced by three nested multiplex PCR rounds using slightly modified ARM-PCR. Running around 9 cycles apiece, the first two PCR rounds relied on TRBV1-TRBV30 forward primers together with a C-beta reverse primer. Via MiXCR, TCRdb re-called the multiplex PCR reads, giving one row per CDR3 protein. The table records approximately 330,000 distinct CDR3 sequences, about 65% of them present only once. Germline DNA was also extracted, with blood RNA taken from unsorted whole blood. Sequenced sample: peripheral blood. These receptor sequences come from a man in his forties with primary liver carcinoma and hepatitis B virus infection.

About this clonotype itself: No conserved phenylalanine or tryptophan is present at the end of the CDR3, so a read error is the likely explanation. The chain links TRBV11-2 to TRBJ2-2, with D unresolved. Germline assignment: CDR1 SGHAT and CDR2 FQNNGV. CDR3 length: 13 residues. This CDR3 reads CASSLVDTVELFV. The CDR3, as DNA: TGTGCCAGCAGCTTAGTAGACACCGTGGAGCTGTTTGTT.

This clonotype was recorded many times. The CDR3 spells CASSIRQLNEAFF. The CDR3 DNA is TGTGCCAGCAGTATCCGACAGCTAAATGAAGCTTTCTTT. This chain links TRBV6-1 with TRBJ1-1; a possible D gene is TRBD1 (5 bases). The CDR3 is made up of 13 amino acids. Germline CDR1 and CDR2: MNHNS and SASEGT. V shed 5 bases and J shed 7 bases, with 14 bases lying between them.

The rearrangement uses TRBV14 and TRBJ2-6; tentatively, D is TRBD1 (5 bases). This CDR3 has 18 amino acids. Germline V gene data show CDR1 as SGHDN and CDR2 as FVKESK. V lost 1 base, J lost 5 bases, and 18 bases lay in between. CDR3 nucleotides: TGTGCCAGCAGCCAAGGACAGATTCACCGACCTTGGGCCAACGTCCTGACTTTC. The encoded protein is CASSQGQIHRPWANVLTF.

With respect to this clonotype: Possible read error: a much larger clone is one base away. This rearrangement joins TRBV6-2 or TRBV6-3 to TRBJ2-7; 7 bases match TRBD1. The junction had 8 bases not matched to a gene; V was cut back by 7 bases and J by 2 bases. The CDR3 has 14 amino acids. Germline CDR1 MNHEY, CDR2 SVGEGT. The CDR3 sequence is CASTADRVPYEQYF. The CDR3 region has the DNA TGTGCCAGCACCGCCGACAGGGTCCCCTACGAGCAGTACTTC.

This clonotype has just a few counts. The chain combines TRBV10-3 with TRBJ1-4, with TRBD1 as a possible D gene (6 bases). Germline values: CDR1 ENHRY, CDR2 SYGVKD. CDR3 length: 15 residues. The germline V and J ends were trimmed by 5 bases and 5 bases, with 15 bases remaining between them. The DNA for the CDR3 is TGTGCCATCAGTCAAACGGGGGCTGGGAATGAAAAACTGTTTTTT. It yields the protein CAISQTGAGNEKLFF.